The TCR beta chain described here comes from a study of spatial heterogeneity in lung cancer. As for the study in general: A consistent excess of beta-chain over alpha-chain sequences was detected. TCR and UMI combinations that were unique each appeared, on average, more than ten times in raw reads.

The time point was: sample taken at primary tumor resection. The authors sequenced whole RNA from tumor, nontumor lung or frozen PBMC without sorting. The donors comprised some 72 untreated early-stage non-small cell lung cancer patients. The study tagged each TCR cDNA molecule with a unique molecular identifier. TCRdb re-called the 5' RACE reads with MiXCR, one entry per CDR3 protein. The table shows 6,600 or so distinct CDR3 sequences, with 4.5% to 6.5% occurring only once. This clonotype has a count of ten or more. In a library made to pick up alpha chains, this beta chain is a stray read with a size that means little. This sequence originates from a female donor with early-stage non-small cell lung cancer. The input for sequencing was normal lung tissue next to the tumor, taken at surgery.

The CDR3 sequence: CSAWTSGSLGTQYF. CDR3 DNA: TGCAGTGCTTGGACTAGCGGGAGTCTTGGGACCCAGTACTTC. The chain employs TRBV20-1 and TRBJ2-5; 13 bases map to TRBD2. The CDR3 runs to 14 residues. Per germline, CDR1 DFQATT and CDR2 SNEGSKA (reference sequence). Trimming removed 5 bases from V and 7 bases from J; junction bases left unmatched: 7.